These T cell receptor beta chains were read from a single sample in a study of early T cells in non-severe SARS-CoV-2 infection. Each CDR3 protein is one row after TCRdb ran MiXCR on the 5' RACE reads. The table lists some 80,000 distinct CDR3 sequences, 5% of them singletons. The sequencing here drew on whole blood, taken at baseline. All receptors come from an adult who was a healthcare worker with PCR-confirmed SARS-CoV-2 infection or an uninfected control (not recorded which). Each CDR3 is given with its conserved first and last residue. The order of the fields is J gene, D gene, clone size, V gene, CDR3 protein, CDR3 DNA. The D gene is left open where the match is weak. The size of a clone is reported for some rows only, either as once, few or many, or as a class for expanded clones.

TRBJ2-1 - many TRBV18 CASSPPNGGERNEQFF TGTGCCAGCTCACCACCGAACGGGGGCGAAAGGAATGAGCAGTTCTTC
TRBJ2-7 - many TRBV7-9 CASSDRSYEQYF TGTGCCAGCAGCGACCGCTCCTACGAGCAGTACTTC
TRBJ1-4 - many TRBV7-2 CASSLISQGTEKLFF TGTGCCAGCAGCTTAATTTCCCAGGGAACCGAAAAACTGTTTTTT
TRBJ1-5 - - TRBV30 CAWSMDGWGNQPQHF TGTGCCTGGAGTATGGACGGATGGGGCAATCAGCCCCAGCATTTT
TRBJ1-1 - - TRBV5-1 CASSLDWGPLNTEAFF TGCGCCAGCAGCTTGGATTGGGGGCCCCTGAACACTGAAGCTTTCTTT
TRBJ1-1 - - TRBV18 CASSRQLNTEAFF TGTGCCAGCTCCCGACAGCTGAACACTGAAGCTTTCTTT
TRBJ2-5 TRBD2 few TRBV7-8 CASFNPQAGVEETQYF TGTGCCAGCTTTAACCCCCAAGCGGGAGTCGAAGAGACCCAGTACTTC
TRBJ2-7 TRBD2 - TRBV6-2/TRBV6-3 CACSARGVRLADSYEQYF TGTGCCTGCTCCGCGCGGGGGGTGCGCCTAGCGGACTCCTACGAGCAGTACTTC
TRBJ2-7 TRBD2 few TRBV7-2 CASSLDLAGAYEQYF TGTGCCAGCAGCTTAGACCTAGCGGGAGCCTACGAGCAGTACTTC
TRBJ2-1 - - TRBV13 CASSPQGGALGGNEQFF TGTGCCAGCAGCCCCCAGGGCGGGGCTCTCGGGGGTAATGAGCAGTTCTTC
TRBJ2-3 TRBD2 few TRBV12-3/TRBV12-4 CASRPGLAGDTQYF TGTGCCAGCAGACCCGGACTAGCGGGAGATACGCAGTATTTT
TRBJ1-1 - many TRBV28 CASTPNPYTEAFF TGTGCCAGCACCCCCAACCCGTACACTGAAGCTTTCTTT
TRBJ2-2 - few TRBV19 CASSRVTGELFF TGTGCCAGTAGTAGGGTCACCGGGGAGCTGTTTTTT
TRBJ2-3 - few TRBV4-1 CASSHPGWADTQYF TGCGCCAGCAGCCATCCGGGCTGGGCAGATACGCAGTATTTT
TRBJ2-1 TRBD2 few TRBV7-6 CASSLMGGRAFYNEQFF TGTGCCAGCAGCTTGATGGGCGGGAGGGCCTTTTACAATGAGCAGTTCTTC
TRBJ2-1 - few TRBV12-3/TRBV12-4 CASSPDLSRQAYNEQFF TGTGCCAGCAGTCCCGACCTCTCGCGGCAAGCCTACAATGAGCAGTTCTTC
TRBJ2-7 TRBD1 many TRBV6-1 CASSERTGGYEQYF TGTGCCAGCAGTGAAAGGACAGGGGGCTACGAGCAGTACTTC
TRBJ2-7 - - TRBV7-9 CASSLLSEGEQYF TGTGCCAGCAGCTTACTTTCGGAGGGCGAGCAGTACTTC
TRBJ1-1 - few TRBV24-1 CATRRTGTENTEAFF TGTGCCACCAGAAGAACAGGGACCGAGAACACTGAAGCTTTCTTT
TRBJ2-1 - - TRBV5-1 CASSLTHRRNEQFF TGCGCCAGCAGCTTGACCCATAGGAGGAATGAGCAGTTCTTC
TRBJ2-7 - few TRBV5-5 CASSLAGSSYEQYF TGTGCCAGCAGCTTGGCCGGGAGCTCCTACGAGCAGTACTTC
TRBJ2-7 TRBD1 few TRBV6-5 CASSYGQGAWEQYF TGTGCCAGCAGTTACGGCCAGGGGGCTTGGGAGCAGTACTTC
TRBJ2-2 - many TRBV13 CASSLRGYTGELFF TGTGCCAGCAGCTTGAGAGGTTACACCGGGGAGCTGTTTTTT
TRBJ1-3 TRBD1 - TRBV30 CAWMGQGTGNTIYF TGTGCCTGGATGGGACAGGGGACTGGAAACACCATATATTTT
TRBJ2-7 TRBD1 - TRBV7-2 CASSPRISGQSNEQYF TGTGCCAGCAGCCCAAGAATTTCGGGACAGAGCAACGAGCAGTACTTC
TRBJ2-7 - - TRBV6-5 CASSARSEQYF TGTGCCAGCAGCGCCCGGAGCGAGCAGTACTTC
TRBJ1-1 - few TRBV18 CASSPTRDTEAFF TGTGCCAGCTCACCAACGAGGGACACTGAAGCTTTCTTT
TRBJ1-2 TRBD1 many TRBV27 CASTSLGTGGNYGYTF TGTGCCAGCACCAGTTTGGGGACAGGGGGAAACTATGGCTACACCTTC
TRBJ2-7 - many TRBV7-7 CASSTYGGYEQYF TGTGCCAGCAGCACCTACGGGGGCTACGAGCAGTACTTC
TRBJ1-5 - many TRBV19 CASSSMSRGSNQPQHF TGTGCCAGTAGTTCAATGTCGAGGGGTAGCAATCAGCCCCAGCATTTT
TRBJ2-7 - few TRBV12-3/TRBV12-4 CASRAINEQYF TGTGCCAGCAGGGCCATAAACGAGCAGTACTTC
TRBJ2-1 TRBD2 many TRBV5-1 CASGPTSDSYNEQFF TGCGCCAGCGGACCTACTAGCGACTCCTACAATGAGCAGTTCTTC
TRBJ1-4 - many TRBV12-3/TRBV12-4 CASSFGVKDGKLFF TGTGCCAGCAGTTTCGGGGTAAAGGACGGAAAACTGTTTTTT
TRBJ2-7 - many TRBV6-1 CASRYRDGYDEQYF TGTGCCAGCAGATACCGGGACGGCTATGACGAGCAGTACTTC
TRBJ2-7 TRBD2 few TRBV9 CASSPGGSGQGRWEQYF TGTGCCAGCAGCCCTGGGGGTAGCGGGCAAGGTCGGTGGGAGCAGTACTTC
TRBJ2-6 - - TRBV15 CATSREGYGANVLTF TGTGCCACCAGCAGAGAGGGGTATGGGGCCAACGTCCTGACTTTC
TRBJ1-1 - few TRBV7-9 CASSLIGRPGYTEAFF TGTGCCAGCAGCTTAATCGGCAGACCTGGATACACTGAAGCTTTCTTT
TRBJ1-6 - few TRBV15 CATGVDNSPLHF TGTGCCACCGGGGTAGATAATTCACCCCTCCACTTT
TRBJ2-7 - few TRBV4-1 CASSQDDGERYEQYF TGCGCCAGCAGCCAAGATGACGGGGAGAGGTACGAGCAGTACTTC
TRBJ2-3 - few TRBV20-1 CSAPHRLASPDTQYF TGCAGTGCTCCCCATAGGCTAGCTAGCCCAGATACGCAGTATTTT
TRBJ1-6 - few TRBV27 CASSVSPRGAYSPLHF TGTGCCAGCAGTGTATCCCCCAGGGGCGCATATTCACCCCTCCACTTT
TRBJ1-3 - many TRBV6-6 CASSALRGGSGNTIYF TGTGCCAGCAGTGCCCTAAGGGGGGGCTCTGGAAACACCATATATTTT
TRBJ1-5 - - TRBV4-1 CASSQASPNDQPQHF TGCGCCAGCAGCCAGGCCTCCCCGAATGATCAGCCCCAGCATTTT
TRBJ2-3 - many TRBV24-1 CATSDPRPSTPDTQYF TGTGCCACCAGTGATCCTCGGCCCTCGACACCAGATACGCAGTATTTT
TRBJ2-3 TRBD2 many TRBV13 CASSPRLASTDTQYF TGTGCCAGCAGCCCCCGACTAGCGAGCACAGATACGCAGTATTTT
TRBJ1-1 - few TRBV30 CAWRGSPPEMNTEAFF TGTGCCTGGAGAGGGAGTCCCCCTGAAATGAACACTGAAGCTTTCTTT
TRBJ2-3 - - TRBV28 CASSLYGAGTDTQYF TGTGCCAGCAGTTTATATGGGGCAGGCACAGATACGCAGTATTTT
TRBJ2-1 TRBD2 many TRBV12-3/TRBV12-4 CASTTSGSYEQFF TGTGCCAGCACAACTAGCGGGAGTTATGAGCAGTTCTTC
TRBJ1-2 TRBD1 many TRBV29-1 CSVPTTGGYGYTF TGCAGCGTTCCCACGACAGGGGGCTATGGCTACACCTTC
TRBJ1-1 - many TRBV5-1 CASSLVTSGNTEAFF TGCGCCAGCAGCTTGGTCACATCAGGGAACACTGAAGCTTTCTTT
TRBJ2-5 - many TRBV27 CASSQYGTQYF TGTGCCAGCAGCCAATATGGGACCCAGTACTTC
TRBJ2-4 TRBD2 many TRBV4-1 CASKLAGEAKNIQYF TGCGCCAGCAAATTAGCGGGAGAGGCCAAAAACATTCAGTACTTC
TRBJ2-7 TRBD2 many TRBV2 CASSEASGSYEQYF TGTGCCAGCAGTGAAGCTAGCGGGAGCTACGAGCAGTACTTC
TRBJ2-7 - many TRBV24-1 CATSDLESVHEQYF TGTGCCACCAGTGACCTGGAGAGTGTCCACGAGCAGTACTTC
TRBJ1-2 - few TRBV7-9 CASRPDRRDYGYTF TGTGCCAGCAGACCAGACAGGAGGGACTATGGCTACACCTTC
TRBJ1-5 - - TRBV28 CASSLFVGVGQPQHF TGTGCCAGCAGTTTATTCGTCGGGGTTGGTCAGCCCCAGCATTTT
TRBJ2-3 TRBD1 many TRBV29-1 CSVRSGPQGATDTQYF TGCAGCGTCCGGTCGGGCCCACAGGGGGCTACAGATACGCAGTATTTT
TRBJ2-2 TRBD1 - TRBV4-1 CASSQQGATPGELFF TGCGCCAGCAGCCAACAGGGGGCGACCCCCGGGGAGCTGTTTTTT
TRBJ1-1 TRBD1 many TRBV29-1 CSALSTGVTEAFF TGCAGCGCCCTATCGACAGGGGTCACTGAAGCTTTCTTT
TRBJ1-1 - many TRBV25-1 CASSEYQTWGSEAFF TGTGCCAGCAGTGAATATCAGACATGGGGCTCTGAAGCTTTCTTT